Listed below are T cell receptor beta chains from one sample, sequenced in a study of blood T cell repertoires in COVID-19. Sequenced by immunoSEQ multiplex PCR; TCRdb stores in-frame clones only, minus some. The sample holds 77,000 or so clones; approximately 85% are singletons and the top ten take over 4.5%. Material: peripheral blood. These receptors all come from an elderly man with acute or convalescent COVID-19. CDR3s include the opening cysteine and the closing phenylalanine or tryptophan.

TRBV9	TRBJ2-2	CASSVRDRGTGELFF
TRBV30	TRBJ2-5	CAWSAPPDRAGTQYF
TRBV18	TRBJ2-3	CASSPPVTASDTQYF
TRBV23-1	TRBJ2-7	CASSPGGIGGEQYF
TRBV11-2	TRBJ2-1	CASSYQRNEQFF
TRBV10-1	TRBJ2-3	CASSDPSGRGGTDTQYF
TRBV14	TRBJ1-1	CASSRQANTEAFF
TRBV19	TRBJ1-1	CASRGQENTEAFF
TRBV6-1	TRBJ1-5	CASSSSGNQPQHF
TRBV10-3	TRBJ2-3	CAISESSSGRGGWTDTQYF
TRBV6-2/TRBV6-3	TRBJ1-3	CASSYGTPNSGNTIYF
TRBV28	TRBJ1-2	CASSLRSGQGIYGYTF
TRBV19	TRBJ1-5	CASIMGGGSNQPQHF
TRBV7-3	TRBJ2-2	CASSLTSRTGELFF
TRBV9	TRBJ2-5	CASSVGLAGPETQYF
TRBV7-7	TRBJ2-7	CASSLHHGTVYEQYF
TRBV4-1	TRBJ1-4	CASSQVGQVGEKLFF
TRBV28	TRBJ1-5	CASSSGQINQPQHF
TRBV19	TRBJ2-4	CASSIRGRGTKNIQYF
TRBV28	TRBJ1-4	CASSPRTGGIFF
TRBV19	TRBJ2-3	CASSTRTSDHTQYF
TRBV19	TRBJ2-1	CASSMARKAGASEQFF
TRBV10-3	TRBJ2-1	CAISRDSYYNEQFF
TRBV3-1/TRBV3-2	TRBJ1-2	CASSPLRTGNYGYTF
TRBV6-2/TRBV6-3	TRBJ2-7	CASSSRNPAVSYEQYF
TRBV7-2	TRBJ2-5	CASSRHPAGGKETQYF
TRBV28	TRBJ1-2	CASSLLGTDYGYTF
TRBV28	TRBJ1-5	CASSRNQPQHF
TRBV7-3	TRBJ1-1	CASSSGQGFAEAFF
TRBV6-2/TRBV6-3	TRBJ1-5	CASSLATGTFFQPQHF
TRBV2	TRBJ2-2	CASSPTSSTGELFF
TRBV27	TRBJ2-1	CASSFSVAGVGLNEQFF
TRBV3-1/TRBV3-2	TRBJ1-2	CASSQDTGNYGYTF
TRBV9	TRBJ2-2	CASSRRGLAGAGELFF
TRBV11-3	TRBJ2-7	CASSFGGGSYEQYF
TRBV19	TRBJ1-1	CASSIGGGLDTEAFF
TRBV4-1	TRBJ2-4	CASSQDKQSGGPKNIQYF
TRBV4-1	TRBJ2-5	CASSQGGGEQETQYF
TRBV7-9	TRBJ2-7	CASSPAVVDEQYF
TRBV12-3/TRBV12-4	TRBJ1-1	CASSFAASVEAFF
TRBV7-3	TRBJ1-3	CASSERMGNTIYF
TRBV5-1	TRBJ2-5	CASSLWDRGSETQYF
TRBV4-1	TRBJ1-4	CASSPGHTRTNEKLFF
TRBV6-5	TRBJ2-7	CASRGQGADYEQYF
TRBV6-5	TRBJ2-7	CASRAAGPLSYEQYF
TRBV5-6	TRBJ2-7	CASSLGTGSFPNF
TRBV28	TRBJ2-4	CASSWGGNKNIQYF
TRBV28	TRBJ1-2	CASRKAGGEFGYTF
TRBV18	TRBJ1-4	CASSPETGATNEKLFF
TRBV18	TRBJ1-6	CASSLTGFNSPLHF
TRBV29-1	TRBJ2-1	CSVVASVNEQFF
TRBV7-9	TRBJ2-7	CASSLRTSGPGYEQYF
TRBV5-1	TRBJ2-5	CASSLTLETQYF
TRBV11-2	TRBJ1-2	CASSLDEQGGPYGYTF
TRBV5-1	TRBJ2-7	CASSSSAGGVREQYF